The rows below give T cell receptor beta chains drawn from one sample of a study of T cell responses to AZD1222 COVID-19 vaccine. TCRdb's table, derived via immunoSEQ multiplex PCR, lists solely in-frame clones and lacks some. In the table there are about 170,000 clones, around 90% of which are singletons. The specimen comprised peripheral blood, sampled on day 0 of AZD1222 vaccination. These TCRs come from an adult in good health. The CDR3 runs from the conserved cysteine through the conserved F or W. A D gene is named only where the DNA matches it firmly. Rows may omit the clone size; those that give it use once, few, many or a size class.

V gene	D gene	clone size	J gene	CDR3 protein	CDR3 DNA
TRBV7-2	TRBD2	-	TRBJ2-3	CASSSLAGGGPDTQYF	TGTGCCAGCAGCTCTTTAGCGGGAGGGGGCCCAGATACGCAGTATTTT
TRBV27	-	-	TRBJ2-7	CASSLSPYVEQYF	TGTGCCAGCAGTTTATCCCCCTACGTCGAGCAGTACTTC
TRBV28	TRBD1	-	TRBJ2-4	CASSLGQGDIQYF	TGTGCCAGCAGCCTAGGACAGGGGGACATTCAGTACTTC
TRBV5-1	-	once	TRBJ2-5	CASSFFSSGRETQYF	TGCGCCAGCAGCTTTTTTAGTTCGGGAAGAGAGACCCAGTACTTC
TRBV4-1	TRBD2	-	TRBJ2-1	CASSQARGSGRAIFGHEQFF	TGCGCCAGCAGCCAAGCTCGGGGTAGCGGGAGGGCCATCTTTGGCCATGAGCAGTTCTTC
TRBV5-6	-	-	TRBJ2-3	CASSLTGMDTQYF	TGTGCCAGCAGCTTGACAGGGATGGATACGCAGTATTTT
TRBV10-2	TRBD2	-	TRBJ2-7	CASSVQAGGGEQYF	TGCGCCAGCAGTGTCCAAGCGGGAGGTGGCGAGCAGTACTTC
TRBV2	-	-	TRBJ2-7	CASSEIYEQYF	TGTGCCAGCAGTGAAATTTACGAGCAGTACTTC
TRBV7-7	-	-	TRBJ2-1	CASSQGTSGGYNEQFF	TGTGCTAGCAGCCAGGGGACCAGCGGTGGGTACAATGAGCAGTTCTTC
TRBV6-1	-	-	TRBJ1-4	CASSERGLGLSNEKLFF	TGTGCCAGCAGTGAAAGGGGTTTAGGGTTATCTAATGAAAAACTGTTTTTT
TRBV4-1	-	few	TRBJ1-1	CASSQEFTLNTEAFF	TGCGCCAGCAGCCAAGAATTCACACTGAACACTGAAGCTTTCTTT
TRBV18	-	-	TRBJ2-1	CASARLGDKTYNEQFF	TGTGCCAGCGCACGTCTCGGGGACAAAACCTACAATGAGCAGTTCTTC
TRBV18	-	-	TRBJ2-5	CASSPPLDSWYQETQYF	TGTGCCAGCTCACCACCTTTGGACTCCTGGTACCAAGAGACCCAGTACTTC